This TCR beta chain comes out of a study of T-cell reconstitution after alpha-beta-depleted transplantation in children. Unique molecular identifiers tagged the TCRbeta library. MiXCR, run by TCRdb on the PCR reads, gives a single entry per CDR3 protein. The sample shows 600,000 to 700,000 distinct CDR3 sequences, roughly 15% of them seen only once. This clonotype has a count of ten or more. The germline V gene has CDR1 DFQATT and CDR2 SNEGSKA (reference sequence). The CDR3 sequence is 14 residues long. V shed 5 bases, J shed 4 bases, and the junction held 8 bases outside the gene matches. The receptor comes from a human donor who donated a stem cell graft to a child with acute myeloid leukemia. The starting material was PBMCs from the stem cell graft donor, obtained from the stem cell graft. This chain links TRBV20-1 with TRBJ1-1; 9 bases fit TRBD1. CDR3 nucleotide sequence: TGCAGTGCTCGACCCGGGACAGGGACCACTGAAGCTTTCTTT. As protein: CSARPGTGTTEAFF.